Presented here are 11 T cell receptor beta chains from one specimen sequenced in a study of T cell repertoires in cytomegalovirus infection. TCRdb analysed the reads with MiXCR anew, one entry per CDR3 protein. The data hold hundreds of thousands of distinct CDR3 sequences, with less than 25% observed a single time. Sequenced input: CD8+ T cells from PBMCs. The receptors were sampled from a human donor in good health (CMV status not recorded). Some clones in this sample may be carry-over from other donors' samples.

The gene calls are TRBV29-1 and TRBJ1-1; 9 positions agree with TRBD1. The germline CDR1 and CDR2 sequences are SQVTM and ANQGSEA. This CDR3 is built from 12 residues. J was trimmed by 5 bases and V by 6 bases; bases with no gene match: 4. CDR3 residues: CSVLQGATEAFF. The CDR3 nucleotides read TGCAGCGTCCTACAGGGGGCGACTGAAGCTTTCTTT.

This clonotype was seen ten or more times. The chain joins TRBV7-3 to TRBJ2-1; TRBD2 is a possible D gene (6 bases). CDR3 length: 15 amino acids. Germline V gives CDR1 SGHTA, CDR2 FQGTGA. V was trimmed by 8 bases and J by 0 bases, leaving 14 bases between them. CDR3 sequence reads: CASALSGSSYNEQFF. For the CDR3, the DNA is TGTGCCAGCGCCCTTTCCGGGAGCTCCTACAATGAGCAGTTCTTC.

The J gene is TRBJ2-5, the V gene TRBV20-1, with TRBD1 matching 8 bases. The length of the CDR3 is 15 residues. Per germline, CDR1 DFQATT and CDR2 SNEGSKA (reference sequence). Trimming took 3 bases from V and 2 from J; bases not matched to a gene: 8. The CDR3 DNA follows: TGCAGTGCTAGCGTCATGAGACAGGGGCAAGAGACCCAGTACTTC. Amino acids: CSASVMRQGQETQYF.

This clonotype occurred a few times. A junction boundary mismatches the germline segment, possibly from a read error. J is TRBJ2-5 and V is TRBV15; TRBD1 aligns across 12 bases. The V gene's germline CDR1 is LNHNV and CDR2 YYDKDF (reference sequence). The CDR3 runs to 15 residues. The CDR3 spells CATTTGQGARETQYF. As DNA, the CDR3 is TGTGCGACCACCACGGGACAGGGGGCGCGGGAGACCCAGTACTTC.

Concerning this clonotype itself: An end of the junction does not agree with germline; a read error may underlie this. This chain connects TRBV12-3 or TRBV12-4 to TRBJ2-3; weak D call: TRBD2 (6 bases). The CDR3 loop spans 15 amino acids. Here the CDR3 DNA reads TGTACCAGCAGTTTAGGGGAGGAGATGACAGATACGCAGTATTTT. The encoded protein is CTSSLGEEMTDTQYF.

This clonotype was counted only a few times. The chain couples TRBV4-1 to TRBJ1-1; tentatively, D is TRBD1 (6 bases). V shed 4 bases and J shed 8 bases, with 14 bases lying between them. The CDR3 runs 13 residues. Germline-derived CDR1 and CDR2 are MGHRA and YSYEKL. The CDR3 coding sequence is TGCGCCAGCAGCCGGAGGGGGACAAACGAAGCTTTCTTT. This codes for CASSRRGTNEAFF.

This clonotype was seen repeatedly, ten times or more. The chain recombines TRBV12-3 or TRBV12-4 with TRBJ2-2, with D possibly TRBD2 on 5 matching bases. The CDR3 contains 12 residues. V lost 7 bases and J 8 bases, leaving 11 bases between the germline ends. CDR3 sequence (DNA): TGTGCCAGCATAAGGAGGACGGGGGAGCTGTTTTTT. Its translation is CASIRRTGELFF.

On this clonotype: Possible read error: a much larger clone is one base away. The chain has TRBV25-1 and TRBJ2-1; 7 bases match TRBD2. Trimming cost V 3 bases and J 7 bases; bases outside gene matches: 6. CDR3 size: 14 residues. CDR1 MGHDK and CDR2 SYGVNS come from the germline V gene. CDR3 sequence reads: CASSDRDGGNEQFF. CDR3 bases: TGTGCCAGCAGTGACCGGGACGGGGGGAATGAGCAGTTCTTC.

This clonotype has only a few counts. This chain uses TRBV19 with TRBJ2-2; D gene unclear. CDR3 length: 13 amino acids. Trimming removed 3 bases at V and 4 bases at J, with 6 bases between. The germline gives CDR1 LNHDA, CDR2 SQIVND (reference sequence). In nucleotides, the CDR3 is TGTGCCAGTAGTATTGGAATCACCGGGGAGCTGTTTTTT. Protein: CASSIGITGELFF.

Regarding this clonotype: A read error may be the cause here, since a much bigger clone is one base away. This CDR3 is CASSLKKTYNEQFF. As DNA, the CDR3 is TGTGCCAGCAGCCTCAAGAAGACCTACAATGAGCAGTTCTTC. This chain connects TRBV7-4 to TRBJ2-1; no clear D gene. V shed 5 bases and J shed 2 bases, with 10 bases lying between them. The CDR3 sequence is 14 residues long. The germline CDR1 and CDR2 sequences are SGHVT and SQSDAQ.

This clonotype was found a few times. CDR3 sequence reads: CASTPGPTANEQFF. The DNA for the CDR3 is TGTGCCAGCACCCCTGGGCCGACGGCTAATGAGCAGTTCTTC. The genes are TRBV12-3 or TRBV12-4 and TRBJ2-1; D is ambiguous. The CDR3 consists of 14 residues. V lost 7 bases and J 7 bases, leaving 17 bases between the germline ends.